This record covers a single TCR beta chain. Repertoires were generated with immunoSEQ multiplex PCR, while TCRdb's copy carries only in-frame clones and drops some. The sample has 200,000 to 300,000 clones; roughly 88% are singletons. The sample belongs to a study of blood T cell repertoires in COVID-19. Across the whole study: Donors in the United States, Italy and Spain gave samples during acute or convalescent COVID-19.

The CDR3 contains 14 residues. V lost 0 bases and J 0 bases, leaving 7 bases between the germline ends. Germline CDR1 is SGHRS and CDR2 is YFSETQ. The TCR sequence derives from a human donor in a cohort sampled during active COVID-19. The sample was peripheral blood. J is TRBJ2-7 and V is TRBV5-1, with D hard to call. The CDR3, as DNA: TGCGCCAGCAGCTTGGATCCGAGCTCCTACGAGCAGTACTTC. Translated, it gives CASSLDPSSYEQYF.